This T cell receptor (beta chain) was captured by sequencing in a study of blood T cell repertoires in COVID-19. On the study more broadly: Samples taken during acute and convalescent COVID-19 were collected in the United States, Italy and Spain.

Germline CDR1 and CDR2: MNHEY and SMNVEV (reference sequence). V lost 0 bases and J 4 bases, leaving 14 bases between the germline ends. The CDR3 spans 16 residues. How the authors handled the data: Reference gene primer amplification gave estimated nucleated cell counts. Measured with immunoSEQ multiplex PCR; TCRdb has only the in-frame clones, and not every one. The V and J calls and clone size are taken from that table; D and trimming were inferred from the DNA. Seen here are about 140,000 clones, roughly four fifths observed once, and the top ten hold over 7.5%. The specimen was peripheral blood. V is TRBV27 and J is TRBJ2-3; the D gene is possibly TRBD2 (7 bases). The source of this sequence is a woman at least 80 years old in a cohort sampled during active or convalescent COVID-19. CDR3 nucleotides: TGTGCCAGCAGTTTATCGAGGGCGGGGGCGGCAGATACGCAGTATTTT. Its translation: CASSLSRAGAADTQYF.